This passage covers 22 T cell receptor beta chains from one sample sequenced in a study of T cell repertoires in cytomegalovirus infection. TCRdb passed the reads through MiXCR, listing each CDR3 protein once. The sample has approximately 97,000 distinct CDR3 sequences, about 15% seen once; the top ten hold about 7.3%. The sample consisted of PBMCs. Receptors were obtained from a human donor in good health (CMV status not recorded). Some clones in this sample may be carry-over from other donors' samples.

The V call is TRBV20-1, the J call TRBJ2-2, with a possible D match to TRBD2 (6 bases). Trimming removed 6 bases at V and 4 bases at J, with 12 bases between. Germline V CDR1 and CDR2: DFQATT, SNEGSKA (reference sequence). This CDR3 comprises 13 residues. The CDR3 here is CSAQEGVTGELFF. Here the CDR3 DNA reads TGCAGTGCACAGGAGGGTGTCACCGGGGAGCTGTTTTTT.

The V call is TRBV7-9, the J call TRBJ2-5; 7 bases are shared with TRBD2. The V segment lost 3 bases and the J segment 1 base; nucleotides outside the gene matches: 14. Germline V gene data show CDR1 as SEHNR and CDR2 as FQNEAQ (reference sequence). CDR3 length: 18 amino acids. CDR3 protein: CASSFGLAVGLVQETQYF. For the CDR3, the DNA is TGTGCCAGCAGCTTCGGCCTAGCGGTGGGGCTCGTCCAAGAGACCCAGTACTTC.

On this clonotype: A clone one base away is much larger, so this may be a read error. V gene TRBV12-3 or TRBV12-4 combines with J gene TRBJ2-7, with a weak D call TRBD2 (6 bases). Between the trimmed V and J ends, which lost 6 bases and 8 bases, there was a span of 20 bases. This CDR3 contains 14 residues. In DNA form, the CDR3 reads TGTGCCAGCAGCCCTGAGGACGCCCGGGGGAAGCAGTACTTC. This codes for CASSPEDARGKQYF.

This chain uses TRBV6-1 with TRBJ1-1; D uncertain. Germline V gene lookup returns CDR1 MNHNS and CDR2 SASEGT. The ends were cut back, 2 bases at V and 11 bases at J, with 12 bases in the middle. The CDR3 loop spans 12 amino acids. CDR3 bases: TGTGCCAGCAGTGAAAAGGGCTTCGGGGCTTTCTTT. Protein product: CASSEKGFGAFF.

The V call is TRBV3-1, the J call TRBJ1-1; a weak D match, TRBD1 (5 bases). Germline V gene sequence: CDR1 LGHDT, CDR2 YNNKEL (reference sequence). Trimming cost V 2 bases and J 5 bases, with 9 bases left between them. This CDR3 region has 13 residues. CDR3 DNA: TGTGCCAGCAGCCAATTGGGACTGACTGAAGCTTTCTTT. Its protein product is CASSQLGLTEAFF.

This clonotype turned up a few times. V is TRBV29-1 and J is TRBJ1-2, with D perhaps TRBD1 (5 bases). Between the trimmed V and J ends, which lost 8 bases and 3 bases, there was a span of 16 bases. CDR3 length: 13 amino acids. Germline-derived CDR1 and CDR2 are SQVTM and ANQGSEA. The CDR3 coding sequence is TGCAGCATACAGGCCTCTGAGGACTATGGCTACACCTTC. This codes for CSIQASEDYGYTF.

This chain connects TRBV7-2 to TRBJ1-5; maybe TRBD1 (6 bases). Trimming pared 1 base from V and 7 bases from J, leaving 14 bases between. There are 15 residues in the CDR3. CDR1 and CDR2 (germline): SGHTA, FQGNSA. CDR3 sequence: CASSLGGRGGQPQHF. CDR3 sequence (DNA): TGTGCCAGCAGCTTAGGCGGCAGGGGAGGACAGCCCCAGCATTTT.

This sequence joins TRBV5-4 and TRBJ2-2, with D hard to call. The CDR3 totals 14 residues. CDR1 is SGHNT and CDR2 is YYREEE in the germline V gene (reference sequence). With 1 base removed from V and 6 bases from J, the gap between germline ends came to 10 bases. The CDR3 loop is CASSLQDFPGELFF. The CDR3 DNA reads as TGTGCCAGCAGCTTGCAGGATTTCCCCGGGGAGCTGTTTTTT.

This clonotype was counted ten times or more. The rearrangement uses TRBV7-8 and TRBJ2-2, with D perhaps matching TRBD1 or TRBD2 (5 bases each). Germline V lookup: CDR1 SGHVS, CDR2 FQNEAQ. CDR3 length: 15 amino acids. V lost 5 bases and J lost 5, with 15 bases in between. This chain's CDR3 is CASSESPGRTGELFF. CDR3 nucleotide sequence: TGTGCCAGCAGCGAAAGCCCAGGGAGAACCGGGGAGCTGTTTTTT.

This rearrangement joins TRBV2 to TRBJ1-2; D not certain. Germline-derived CDR1 and CDR2 are SNHLY and FYNNEI. The ends were cut back, 6 bases at V and 1 base at J, with 12 bases in the middle. The CDR3 contains 14 residues. CDR3 loop: CASRPQTSNYGYTF. Here the CDR3 DNA reads TGTGCCAGCAGACCCCAGACAAGTAACTATGGCTACACCTTC.

The rearrangement uses TRBV15 and TRBJ2-7; D remains ambiguous. V was cut by 5 bases and J by 6 bases, with 8 bases left in between. The germline gives CDR1 LNHNV, CDR2 YYDKDF (reference sequence). CDR3 length equals 11 residues. The DNA for the CDR3 is TGTGCCACCAGCGAGACGGCCGAGCAGTACTTC. This translates into CATSETAEQYF.

This clonotype has at least ten counts. The chain uses TRBV25-1 and TRBJ2-5, with 9 bases aligning to TRBD2. CDR1 MGHDK and CDR2 SYGVNS come from the germline V gene. V was clipped by 10 bases and J by 2 bases; unmatched bases: 8. The CDR3 covers 14 residues. CDR3 DNA: TGTGCCACTTCGACTAGCGGACCTCAAGAGACCCAGTACTTC. The encoded protein is CATSTSGPQETQYF.

The chain links TRBV4-2 to TRBJ2-6; TRBD1 agrees at 9 bases. J lost 0 bases, V lost 4 bases, and 16 bases had no gene match. The germline V gene has CDR1 LGHNA and CDR2 YNFKEQ. This CDR3 contains 21 residues. CDR3 nucleotide sequence: TGTGCCAGCAGCCGCTTCCCGTTCCGGGACAGGGTGAACTCTGGGGCCAACGTCCTGACTTTC. Protein product: CASSRFPFRDRVNSGANVLTF.

At least ten counts were recorded for this clonotype. The chain employs TRBV9 and TRBJ1-6; no reliable D call. V lost 0 bases and J lost 8, with 6 bases in between. Germline CDR1 is SGDLS and CDR2 is YYNGEE. The CDR3 consists of 13 residues. CDR3 loop: CASSVGRDSPLHF. The CDR3 bases are TGTGCCAGCAGCGTAGGGAGAGATTCACCCCTCCACTTT.

The V call is TRBV29-1, the J call TRBJ2-3; maybe TRBD2 (5 bases). The CDR3 covers 13 residues. Germline V gives CDR1 SQVTM, CDR2 ANQGSEA. V was trimmed by 5 bases and J by 3 bases, leaving 12 bases between them. The CDR3 bases are TGCAGCGTTCACAGCGGCGGAACAGATACGCAGTATTTT. Residues: CSVHSGGTDTQYF.

This clonotype has at least ten counts. The genes are TRBV7-2 and TRBJ2-3; possible D gene TRBD2, 6 bases. The germline V gene encodes CDR1 SGHTA and CDR2 FQGNSA. Trimming removed 5 bases from V and 4 bases from J, with 19 bases in between. The CDR3 has 16 amino acids. The CDR3, as DNA: TGTGCCAGCAGCGCCAGACTAGTCGGAGTTGCAGATACGCAGTATTTT. Protein: CASSARLVGVADTQYF.

This clonotype turned up a few times. The J gene is TRBJ2-7, the V gene TRBV18; D gene unclear. CDR1 and CDR2 from the germline V gene are KGHSH and LQKENI. The length of the CDR3 is 13 residues. Trimming shortened V by 4 bases and J by 0 bases, and 7 bases separated the two germline ends. CDR3 sequence: CASSQGSSYEQYF. The CDR3 DNA follows: TGTGCCAGCTCACAGGGAAGCTCCTACGAGCAGTACTTC.

This clonotype occurred many times. V gene TRBV7-2 combines with J gene TRBJ1-5, with D tentatively TRBD1 (5 bases). V was clipped by 1 base and J by 1 base, with 11 bases between them. CDR1 is SGHTA and CDR2 is FQGNSA in the germline V gene. This CDR3 spans 16 amino acids. The CDR3 nucleotides are TGTGCCAGCAGCTTAGACGGGGACCCAAGCAATCAGCCCCAGCATTTT. This sequence encodes CASSLDGDPSNQPQHF.

This clonotype has more than one count but fewer than ten. This chain uses TRBV4-2 with TRBJ2-5; 8 nucleotides line up with TRBD1. Per the germline V gene, CDR1 is LGHNA and CDR2 is YNFKEQ. Trimming at V came to 2 bases and at J to 5 bases, leaving 7 bases not matched to a gene. CDR3 length equals 15 residues. The CDR3 DNA follows: TGTGCCAGCAGCCAACCGGACAGGGCTGAGGAGACCCAGTACTTC. Translated, it gives CASSQPDRAEETQYF.

The V and J genes are TRBV27 and TRBJ1-2, with 7 nucleotides matching TRBD1. This CDR3 has 13 residues. The trim removed 5 bases at V and 7 bases at J, leaving 7 bases unmatched. CDR1 is MNHEY and CDR2 is SMNVEV in the germline V gene (reference sequence). The CDR3 reads CASSRTAGGGYTF. CDR3 in DNA: TGTGCCAGCAGTCGAACAGCAGGGGGTGGCTACACCTTC.

The genes are TRBV5-6 and TRBJ1-1; D is possibly TRBD1 (5 bases). The CDR3 is 14 amino acids. Trimming pared 1 base from V and 4 bases from J, leaving 11 bases between. Germline V lookup: CDR1 SGHDT, CDR2 YYEEEE. The CDR3 DNA reads as TGTGCCAGCAGCTTGAGGGGATTTGGCACTGAAGCTTTCTTT. This translates into CASSLRGFGTEAFF.

J is TRBJ2-7 and V is TRBV11-2, with D perhaps matching TRBD2 (6 bases). This CDR3 contains 15 residues. V lost 4 bases and J lost 2, with 15 bases in between. Per the germline V gene, CDR1 is SGHAT and CDR2 is FQNNGV. CDR3 residues: CASSSSRRGTYEQYF. In nucleotides, the CDR3 is TGTGCCAGCAGCTCCTCTCGGCGGGGTACCTACGAGCAGTACTTC.